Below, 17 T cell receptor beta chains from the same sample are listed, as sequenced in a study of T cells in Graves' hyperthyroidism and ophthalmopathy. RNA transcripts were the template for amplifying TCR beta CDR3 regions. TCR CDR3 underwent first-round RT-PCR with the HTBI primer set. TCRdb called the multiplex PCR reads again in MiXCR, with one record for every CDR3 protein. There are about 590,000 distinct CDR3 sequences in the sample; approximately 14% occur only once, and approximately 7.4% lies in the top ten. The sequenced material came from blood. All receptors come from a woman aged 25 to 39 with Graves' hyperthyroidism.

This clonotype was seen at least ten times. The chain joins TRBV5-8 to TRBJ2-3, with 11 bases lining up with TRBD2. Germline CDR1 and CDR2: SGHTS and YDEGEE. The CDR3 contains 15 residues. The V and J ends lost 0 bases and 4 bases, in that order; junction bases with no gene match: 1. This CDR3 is CASSLGLAGSDTQYF. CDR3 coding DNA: TGTGCCAGCAGCTTGGGACTAGCGGGATCAGATACGCAGTATTTT.

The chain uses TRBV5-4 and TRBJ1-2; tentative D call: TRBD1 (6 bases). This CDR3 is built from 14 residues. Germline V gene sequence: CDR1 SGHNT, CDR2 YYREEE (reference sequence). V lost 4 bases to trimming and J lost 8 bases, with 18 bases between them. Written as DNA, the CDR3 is TGTGCCAGCAGCCTGGGGACACGGGAAGACGGCTACACCTTC. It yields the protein CASSLGTREDGYTF.

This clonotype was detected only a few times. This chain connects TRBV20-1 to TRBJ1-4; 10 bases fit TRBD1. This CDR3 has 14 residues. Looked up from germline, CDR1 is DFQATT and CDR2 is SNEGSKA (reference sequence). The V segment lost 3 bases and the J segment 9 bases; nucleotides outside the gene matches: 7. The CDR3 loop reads CSASRQGARQKLFF. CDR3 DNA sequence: TGCAGTGCTAGCCGACAGGGGGCCCGGCAAAAACTGTTTTTT.

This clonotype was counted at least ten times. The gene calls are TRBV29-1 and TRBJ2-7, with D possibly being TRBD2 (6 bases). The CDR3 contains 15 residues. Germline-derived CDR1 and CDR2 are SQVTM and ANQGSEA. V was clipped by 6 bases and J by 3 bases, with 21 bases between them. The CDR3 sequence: CSVAGSSSTVYEQYF. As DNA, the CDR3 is TGCAGCGTAGCCGGGAGTTCCTCAACGGTCTACGAGCAGTACTTC.

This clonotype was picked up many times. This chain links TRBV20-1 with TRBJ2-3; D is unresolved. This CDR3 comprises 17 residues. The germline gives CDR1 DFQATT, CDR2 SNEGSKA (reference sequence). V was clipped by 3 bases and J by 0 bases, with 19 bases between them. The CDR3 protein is CSASLALTGYSTDTQYF. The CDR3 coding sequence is TGCAGTGCTAGTCTCGCTTTAACGGGTTACAGCACAGATACGCAGTATTTT.

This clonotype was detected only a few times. DNA of the CDR3: TGTGCCAGCGGCGGGGGGGGGACGCGAGGCTACACCTTC. It translates to CASGGGGTRGYTF. This rearrangement joins TRBV27 to TRBJ1-2; maybe TRBD1 (5 bases). This CDR3 spans 13 amino acids. The germline gives CDR1 MNHEY, CDR2 SMNVEV (reference sequence). Trimming removed 8 bases from V and 8 bases from J, with 18 bases in between.

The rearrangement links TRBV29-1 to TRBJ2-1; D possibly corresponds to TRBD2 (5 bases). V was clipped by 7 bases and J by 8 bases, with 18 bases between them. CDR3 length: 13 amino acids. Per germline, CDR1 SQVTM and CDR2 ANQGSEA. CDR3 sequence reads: CSGEWRDMDEQFF. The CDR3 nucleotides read TGCAGCGGGGAGTGGCGAGACATGGATGAGCAGTTCTTC.

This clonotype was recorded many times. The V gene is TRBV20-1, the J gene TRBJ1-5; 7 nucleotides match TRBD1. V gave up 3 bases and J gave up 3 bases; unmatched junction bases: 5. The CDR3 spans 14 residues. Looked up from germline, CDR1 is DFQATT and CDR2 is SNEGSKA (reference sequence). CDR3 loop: CSARHRGNNQPQHF. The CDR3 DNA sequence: TGCAGTGCTAGGCACAGGGGAAACAATCAGCCCCAGCATTTT.

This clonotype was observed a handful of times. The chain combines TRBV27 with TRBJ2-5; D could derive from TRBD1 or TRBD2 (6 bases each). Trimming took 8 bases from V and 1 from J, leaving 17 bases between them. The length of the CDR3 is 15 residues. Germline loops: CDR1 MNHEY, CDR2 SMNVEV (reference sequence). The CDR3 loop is CASAYSRGLQETQYF. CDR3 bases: TGTGCCAGCGCATATAGCAGGGGACTCCAAGAGACCCAGTACTTC.

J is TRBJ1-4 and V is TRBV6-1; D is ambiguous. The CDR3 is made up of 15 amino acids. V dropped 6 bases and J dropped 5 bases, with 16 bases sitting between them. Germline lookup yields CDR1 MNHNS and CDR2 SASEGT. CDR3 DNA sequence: TGTGCCAGCAGGGCCTACGACGGAGAGAATGAAAAACTGTTTTTT. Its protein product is CASRAYDGENEKLFF.

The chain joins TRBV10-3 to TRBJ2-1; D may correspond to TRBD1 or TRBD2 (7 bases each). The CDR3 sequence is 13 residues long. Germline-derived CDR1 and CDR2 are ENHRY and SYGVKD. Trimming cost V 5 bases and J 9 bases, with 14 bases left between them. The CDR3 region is CAISRQGGGEQFF. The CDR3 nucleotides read TGTGCCATCAGTAGACAGGGCGGGGGTGAGCAGTTCTTC.

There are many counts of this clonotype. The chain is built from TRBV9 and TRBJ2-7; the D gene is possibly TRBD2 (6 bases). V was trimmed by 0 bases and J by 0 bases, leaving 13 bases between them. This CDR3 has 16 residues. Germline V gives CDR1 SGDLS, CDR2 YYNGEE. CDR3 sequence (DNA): TGTGCCAGCAGCGTAGGAGGCGGAGGGAGCTCCTACGAGCAGTACTTC. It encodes CASSVGGGGSSYEQYF.

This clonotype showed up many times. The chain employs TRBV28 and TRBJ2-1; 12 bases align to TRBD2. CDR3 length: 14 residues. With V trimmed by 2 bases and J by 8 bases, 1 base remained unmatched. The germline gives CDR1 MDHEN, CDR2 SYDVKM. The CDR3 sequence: CASSLRLAGDEQFF. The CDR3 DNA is TGTGCCAGCAGTTTAAGACTAGCGGGAGATGAGCAGTTCTTC.

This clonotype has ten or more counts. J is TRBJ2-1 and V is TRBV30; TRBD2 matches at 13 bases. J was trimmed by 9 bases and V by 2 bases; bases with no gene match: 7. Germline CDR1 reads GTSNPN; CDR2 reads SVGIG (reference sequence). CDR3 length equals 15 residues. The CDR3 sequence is CAWSPGLAGVVEQFF. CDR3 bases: TGTGCCTGGAGTCCCGGACTAGCGGGAGTTGTTGAGCAGTTCTTC.

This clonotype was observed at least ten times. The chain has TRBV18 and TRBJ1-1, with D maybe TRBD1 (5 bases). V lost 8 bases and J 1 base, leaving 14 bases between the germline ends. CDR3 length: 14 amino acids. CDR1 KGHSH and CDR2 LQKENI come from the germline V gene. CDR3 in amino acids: CASHQGGTNTEAFF. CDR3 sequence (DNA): TGTGCCAGCCACCAAGGAGGGACGAACACTGAAGCTTTCTTT.

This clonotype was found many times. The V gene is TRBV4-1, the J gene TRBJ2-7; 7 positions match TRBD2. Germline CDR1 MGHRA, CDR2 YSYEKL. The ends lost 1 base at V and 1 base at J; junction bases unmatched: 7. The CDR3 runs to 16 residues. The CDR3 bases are TGCGCCAGCAGCCAAGTGGGGGGGGGGGAGTCCTACGAGCAGTACTTC. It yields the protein CASSQVGGGESYEQYF.

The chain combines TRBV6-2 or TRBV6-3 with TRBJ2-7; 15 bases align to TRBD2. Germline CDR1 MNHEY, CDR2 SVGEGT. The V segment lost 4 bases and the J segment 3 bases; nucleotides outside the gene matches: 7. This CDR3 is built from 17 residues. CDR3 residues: CASSSPGLAGGLYEQYF. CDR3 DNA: TGTGCCAGCAGTTCCCCGGGACTAGCGGGAGGCCTCTACGAGCAGTACTTC.